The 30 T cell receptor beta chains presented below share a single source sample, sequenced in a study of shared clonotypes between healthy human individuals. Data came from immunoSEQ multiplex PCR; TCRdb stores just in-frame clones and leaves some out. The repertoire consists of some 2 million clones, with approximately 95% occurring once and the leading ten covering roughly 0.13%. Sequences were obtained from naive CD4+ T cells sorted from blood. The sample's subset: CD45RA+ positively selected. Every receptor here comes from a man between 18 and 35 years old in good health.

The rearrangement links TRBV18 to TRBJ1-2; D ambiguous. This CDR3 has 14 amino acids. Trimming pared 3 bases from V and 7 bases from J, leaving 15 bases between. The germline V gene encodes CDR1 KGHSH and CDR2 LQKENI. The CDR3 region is CASSPEFGIGGYTF. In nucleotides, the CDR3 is TGTGCCAGCTCACCTGAATTCGGGATCGGTGGCTACACCTTC.

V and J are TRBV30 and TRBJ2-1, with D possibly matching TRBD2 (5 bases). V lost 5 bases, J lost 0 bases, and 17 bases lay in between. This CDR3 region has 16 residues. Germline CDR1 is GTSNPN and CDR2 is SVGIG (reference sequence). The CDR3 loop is CAWSDDGMVSYNEQFF. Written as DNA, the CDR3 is TGTGCCTGGTCCGATGACGGGATGGTCTCCTACAATGAGCAGTTCTTC.

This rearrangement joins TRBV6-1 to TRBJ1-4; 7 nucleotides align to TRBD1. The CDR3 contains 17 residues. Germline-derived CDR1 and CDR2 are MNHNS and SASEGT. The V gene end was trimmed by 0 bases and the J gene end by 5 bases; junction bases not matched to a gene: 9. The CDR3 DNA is TGTGCCAGCAGTGAAGCGCCCTACAGGGGCGGCAATGAAAAACTGTTTTTT. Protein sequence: CASSEAPYRGGNEKLFF.

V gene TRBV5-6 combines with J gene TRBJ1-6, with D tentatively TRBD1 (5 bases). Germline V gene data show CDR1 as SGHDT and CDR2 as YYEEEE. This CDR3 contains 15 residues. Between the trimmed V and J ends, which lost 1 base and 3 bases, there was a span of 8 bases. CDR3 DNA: TGTGCCAGCAGCTTGCGTCAGGGCTATAATTCACCCCTCCACTTT. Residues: CASSLRQGYNSPLHF.

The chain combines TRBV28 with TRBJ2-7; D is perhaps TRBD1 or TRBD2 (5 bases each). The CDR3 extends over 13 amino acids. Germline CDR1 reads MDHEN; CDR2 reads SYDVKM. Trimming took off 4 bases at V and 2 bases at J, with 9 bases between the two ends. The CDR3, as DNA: TGTGCCAGCAGTTGGGGGTCGGCCTACGAGCAGTACTTC. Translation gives CASSWGSAYEQYF.

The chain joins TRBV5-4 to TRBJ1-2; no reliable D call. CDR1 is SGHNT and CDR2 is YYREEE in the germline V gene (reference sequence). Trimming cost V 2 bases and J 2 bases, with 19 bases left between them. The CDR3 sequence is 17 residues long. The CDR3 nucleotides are TGTGCCAGCAGCTTAATAGGGCCGTTAAACTCCAACTATGGCTACACCTTC. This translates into CASSLIGPLNSNYGYTF.

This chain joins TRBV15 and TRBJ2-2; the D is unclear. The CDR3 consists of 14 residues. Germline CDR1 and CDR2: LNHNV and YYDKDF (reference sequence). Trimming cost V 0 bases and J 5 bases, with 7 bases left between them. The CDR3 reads CATSRDYSTGELFF. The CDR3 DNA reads TGTGCCACCAGCAGAGATTATAGTACCGGGGAGCTGTTTTTT.

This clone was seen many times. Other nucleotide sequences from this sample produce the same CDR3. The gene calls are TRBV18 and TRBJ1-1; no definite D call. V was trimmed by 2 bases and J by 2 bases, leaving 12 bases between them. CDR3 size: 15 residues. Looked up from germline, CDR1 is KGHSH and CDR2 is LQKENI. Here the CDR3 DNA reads TGTGCCAGCTCACCAGATCGAGCACATAACACTGAAGCTTTCTTT. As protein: CASSPDRAHNTEAFF.

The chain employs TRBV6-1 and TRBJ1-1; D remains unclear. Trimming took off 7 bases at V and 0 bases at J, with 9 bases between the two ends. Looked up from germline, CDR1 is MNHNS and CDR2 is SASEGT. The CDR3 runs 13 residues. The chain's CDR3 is CASMAHLNTEAFF. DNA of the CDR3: TGTGCCAGCATGGCACACCTGAACACTGAAGCTTTCTTT.

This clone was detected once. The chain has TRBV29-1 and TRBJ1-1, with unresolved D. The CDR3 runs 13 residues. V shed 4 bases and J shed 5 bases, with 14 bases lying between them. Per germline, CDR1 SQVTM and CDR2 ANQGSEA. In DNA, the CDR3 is TGCAGCGTTGCTCCGCCCGGAAATACTGAAGCTTTCTTT. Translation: CSVAPPGNTEAFF.

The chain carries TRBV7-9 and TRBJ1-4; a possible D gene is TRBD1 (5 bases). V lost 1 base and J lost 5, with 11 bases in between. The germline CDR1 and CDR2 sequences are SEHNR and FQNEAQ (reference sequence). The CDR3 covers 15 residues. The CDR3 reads CASSLGQSANEKLFF. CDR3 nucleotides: TGTGCCAGCAGCTTAGGACAGTCAGCAAATGAAAAACTGTTTTTT. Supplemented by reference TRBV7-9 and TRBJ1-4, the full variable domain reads DTGVSQNPRHKITKRGQNVTFRCDPISEHNRLYWYRQTLGQGPEFLTYFQNEAQLEKSRLLSDRFSAERPKGSFSTLEIQRTEQGDSAMYLCASSLGQSANEKLFFGSGTQLSVL.

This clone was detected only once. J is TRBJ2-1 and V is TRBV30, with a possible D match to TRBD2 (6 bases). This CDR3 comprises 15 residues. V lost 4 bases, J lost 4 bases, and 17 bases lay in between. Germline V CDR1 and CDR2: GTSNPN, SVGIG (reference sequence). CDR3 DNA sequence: TGTGCCTGGAACCCGGGACTTCTACGTTACAATGAGCAGTTCTTC. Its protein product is CAWNPGLLRYNEQFF.

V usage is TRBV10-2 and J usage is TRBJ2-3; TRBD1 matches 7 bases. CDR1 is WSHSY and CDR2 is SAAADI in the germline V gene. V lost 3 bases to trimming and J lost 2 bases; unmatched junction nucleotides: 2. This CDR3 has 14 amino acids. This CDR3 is CASSEQGPTDTQYF. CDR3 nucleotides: TGCGCCAGCAGTGAACAGGGGCCCACAGATACGCAGTATTTT.

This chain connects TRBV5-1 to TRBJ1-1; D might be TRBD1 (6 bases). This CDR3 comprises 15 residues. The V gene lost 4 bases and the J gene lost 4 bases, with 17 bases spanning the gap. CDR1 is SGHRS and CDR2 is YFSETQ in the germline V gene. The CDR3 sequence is CASSHEQGGSTEAFF. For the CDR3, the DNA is TGCGCCAGCAGCCACGAACAGGGAGGGTCCACTGAAGCTTTCTTT.

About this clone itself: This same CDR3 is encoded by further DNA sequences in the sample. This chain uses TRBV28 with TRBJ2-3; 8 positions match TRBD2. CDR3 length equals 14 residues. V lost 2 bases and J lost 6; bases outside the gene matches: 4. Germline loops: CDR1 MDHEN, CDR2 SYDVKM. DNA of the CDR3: TGTGCCAGCAGTTTAACGGGGGGGCCTGATACGCAGTATTTT. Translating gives CASSLTGGPDTQYF.

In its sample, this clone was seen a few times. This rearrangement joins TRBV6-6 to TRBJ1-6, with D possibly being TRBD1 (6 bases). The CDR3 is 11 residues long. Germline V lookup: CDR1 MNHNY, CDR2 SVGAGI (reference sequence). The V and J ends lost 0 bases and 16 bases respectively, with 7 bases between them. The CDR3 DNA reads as TGTGCCAGCAGTTACTCGGACAGACTCCACTTT. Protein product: CASSYSDRLHF.

CDR3 nucleotide sequence: TGTGCCAGCAGCTTAACTCCACTTGGTATATACAATGAGCAGTTCTTC. This gives the protein CASSLTPLGIYNEQFF. The chain links TRBV11-1 to TRBJ2-1; D not resolved. There are 16 residues in the CDR3. Per the germline V gene, CDR1 is SGHAT and CDR2 is FQDESV (reference sequence). V lost 2 bases and J 4 bases, leaving 15 bases between the germline ends.

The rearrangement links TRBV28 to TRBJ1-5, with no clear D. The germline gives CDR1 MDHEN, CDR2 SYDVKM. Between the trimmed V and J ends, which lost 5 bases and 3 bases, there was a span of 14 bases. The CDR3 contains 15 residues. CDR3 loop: CASSPDTSNNQPQHF. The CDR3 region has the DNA TGTGCCAGCAGTCCTGACACAAGTAACAATCAGCCCCAGCATTTT.

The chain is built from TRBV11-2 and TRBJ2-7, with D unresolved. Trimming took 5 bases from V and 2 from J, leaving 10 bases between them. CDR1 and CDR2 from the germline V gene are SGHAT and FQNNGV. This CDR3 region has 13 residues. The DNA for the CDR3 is TGTGCCAGCAGCCCCGTCTTACCCTACGAGCAGTACTTC. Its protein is CASSPVLPYEQYF. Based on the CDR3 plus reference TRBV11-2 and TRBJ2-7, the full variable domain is EAGVAQSPRYKIIEKRQSVAFWCNPISGHATLYWYQQILGQGPKLLIQFQNNGVVDDSQLPKDRFSAERLKGVDSTLKIQPAKLEDSAVYLCASSPVLPYEQYFGPGTRLTVT.

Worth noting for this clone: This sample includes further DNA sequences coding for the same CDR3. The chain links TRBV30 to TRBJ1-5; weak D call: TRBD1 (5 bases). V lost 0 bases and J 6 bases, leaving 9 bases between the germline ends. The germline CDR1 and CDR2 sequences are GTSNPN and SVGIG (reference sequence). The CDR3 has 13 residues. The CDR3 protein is CAWSVPGVQPQHF. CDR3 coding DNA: TGTGCCTGGAGTGTACCGGGGGTTCAGCCCCAGCATTTT. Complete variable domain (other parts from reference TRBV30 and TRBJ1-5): SQTIHQWPATLVQPVGSPLSLECTVEGTSNPNLYWYRQAAGRGLQLLFYSVGIGQISSEVPQNLSASRPQDRQFILSSKKLLLSDSGFYLCAWSVPGVQPQHFGDGTRLSIL.

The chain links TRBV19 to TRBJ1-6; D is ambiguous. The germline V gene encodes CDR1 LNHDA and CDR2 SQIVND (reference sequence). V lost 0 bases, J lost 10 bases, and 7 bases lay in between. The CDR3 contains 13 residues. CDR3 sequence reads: CASSIEGKSPLHF. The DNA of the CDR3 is TGTGCCAGTAGTATAGAAGGAAAGTCACCCCTCCACTTT. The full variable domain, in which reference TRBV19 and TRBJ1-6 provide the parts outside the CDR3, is DGGITQSPKYLFRKEGQNVTLSCEQNLNHDAMYWYRQDPGQGLRLIYYSQIVNDFQKGDIAEGYSVSREKKESFPLTVTSAQKNPTAFYLCASSIEGKSPLHFGNGTRLTVT.

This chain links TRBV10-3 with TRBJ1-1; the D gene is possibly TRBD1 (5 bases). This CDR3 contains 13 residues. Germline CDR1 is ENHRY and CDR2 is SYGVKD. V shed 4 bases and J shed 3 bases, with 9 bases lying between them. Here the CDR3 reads CAISGGRHTEAFF. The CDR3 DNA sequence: TGTGCCATCAGTGGGGGACGGCACACTGAAGCTTTCTTT.

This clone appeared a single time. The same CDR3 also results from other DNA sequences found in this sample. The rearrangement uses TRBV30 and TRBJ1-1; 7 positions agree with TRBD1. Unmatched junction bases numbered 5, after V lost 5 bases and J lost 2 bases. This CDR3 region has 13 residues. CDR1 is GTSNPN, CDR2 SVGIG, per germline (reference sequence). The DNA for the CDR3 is TGTGCCTGGGCCGGGACAGCTAACACTGAAGCTTTCTTT. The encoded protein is CAWAGTANTEAFF.

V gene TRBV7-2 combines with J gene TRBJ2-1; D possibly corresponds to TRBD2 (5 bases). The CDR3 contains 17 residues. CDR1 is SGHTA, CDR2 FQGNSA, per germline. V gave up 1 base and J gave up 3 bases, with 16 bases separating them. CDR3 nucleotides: TGTGCCAGCAGCTTAGTCTTTCGTGGGAGCCGCTACAATGAGCAGTTCTTC. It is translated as CASSLVFRGSRYNEQFF.

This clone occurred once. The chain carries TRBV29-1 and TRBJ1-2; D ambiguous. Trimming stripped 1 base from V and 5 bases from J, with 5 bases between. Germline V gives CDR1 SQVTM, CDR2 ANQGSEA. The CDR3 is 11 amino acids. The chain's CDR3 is CSVEAPYGYTF. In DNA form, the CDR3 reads TGCAGCGTTGAAGCCCCGTATGGCTACACCTTC.

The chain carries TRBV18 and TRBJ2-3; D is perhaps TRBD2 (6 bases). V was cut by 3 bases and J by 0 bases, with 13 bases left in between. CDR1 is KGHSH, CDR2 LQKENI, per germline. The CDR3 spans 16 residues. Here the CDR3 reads CASSPGSGTSTDTQYF. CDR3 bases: TGTGCCAGCTCACCGGGTAGCGGAACTAGCACAGATACGCAGTATTTT. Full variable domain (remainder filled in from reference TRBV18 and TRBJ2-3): NAGVMQNPRHLVRRRGQEARLRCSPMKGHSHVYWYRQLPEEGLKFMVYLQKENIIDESGMPKERFSAEFPKEGPSILRIQQVVRGDSAAYFCASSPGSGTSTDTQYFGPGTRLTVL.

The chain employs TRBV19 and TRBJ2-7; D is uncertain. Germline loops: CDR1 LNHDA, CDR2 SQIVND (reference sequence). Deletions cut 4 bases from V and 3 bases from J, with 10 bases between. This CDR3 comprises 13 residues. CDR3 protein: CASSTRKDYEQYF. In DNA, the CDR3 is TGTGCCAGTAGTACTCGGAAGGACTACGAGCAGTACTTC.

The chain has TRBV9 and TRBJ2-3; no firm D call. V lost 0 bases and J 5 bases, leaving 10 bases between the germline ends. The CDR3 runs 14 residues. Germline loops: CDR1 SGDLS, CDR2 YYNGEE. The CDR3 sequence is CASSVGTALDTQYF. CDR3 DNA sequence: TGTGCCAGCAGCGTAGGAACAGCTTTAGATACGCAGTATTTT.

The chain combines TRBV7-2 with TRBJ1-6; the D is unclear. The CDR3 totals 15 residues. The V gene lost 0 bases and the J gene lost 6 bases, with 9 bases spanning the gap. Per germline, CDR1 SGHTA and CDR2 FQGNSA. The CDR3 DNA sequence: TGTGCCAGCAGCTTAGCGGCCAGCCTTAATTCACCCCTCCACTTT. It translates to CASSLAASLNSPLHF.

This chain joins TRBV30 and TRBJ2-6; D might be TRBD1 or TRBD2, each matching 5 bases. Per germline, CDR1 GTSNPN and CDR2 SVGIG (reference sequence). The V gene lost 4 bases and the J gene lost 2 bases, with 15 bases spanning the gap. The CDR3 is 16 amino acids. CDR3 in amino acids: CAWTEGFSTGANVLTF. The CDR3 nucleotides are TGTGCCTGGACCGAGGGGTTCTCGACTGGGGCCAACGTCCTGACTTTC.